This T cell receptor beta chain was retrieved from a study of cytomegalovirus exposure and HLA in healthy donors. Study results and limitations: In a later analysis, parvovirus B19, influenza, CMV and Epstein-Barr virus appeared linked to several top co-occurrence clusters. The study put 150 to 200 TCR beta chains on its list as cytomegalovirus-associated.

Trimming stripped 3 bases from V and 4 bases from J, with 2 bases between. Germline lookup yields CDR1 LNHDA and CDR2 SQIVND (reference sequence). The length of the CDR3 is 11 residues. The PCR ran on 60 Vbeta and 13 Jbeta primers. Some clones are missing from TCRdb's copy, which holds only in-frame ones; the method was immunoSEQ multiplex PCR. The sample lists about 64,000 clones; about 60% were seen once. On this clone itself: Its target is not known.

The clonotype originates from a woman aged 50 to 60 in good health and CMV-seronegative. The sequenced material came from PBMCs. J is TRBJ2-3 and V is TRBV19; D remains unclear. The CDR3 spells CASSIADTQYF. The CDR3 coding sequence is TGTGCCAGTAGTATCGCAGATACGCAGTATTTT.